A selection of T cell receptor beta chains follows, all from one sample in a study of cytomegalovirus exposure and HLA in healthy donors. Clones were read by immunoSEQ multiplex PCR, and TCRdb kept only the in-frame ones, dropping some. This sample has 200,000 to 300,000 clones, with roughly 87% found just once. The sample consisted of PBMCs. Source of these receptors: a young woman in good health and CMV-seronegative. CDR3s include the opening cysteine and the closing phenylalanine or tryptophan. The order of the fields is clone size, J gene, D gene, V gene, CDR3 protein, CDR3 DNA. A D gene is named only where the DNA matches it firmly. Clone size appears in some rows only: once, few, many, or a class for an expanded clone.

.,TRBJ2-7,.,TRBV9,CASSVWAGMEQYF,TGTGCCAGCAGCGTATGGGCGGGGATGGAGCAGTACTTC
.,TRBJ2-7,.,TRBV28,CASRVRYEQYF,TGTGCCAGCAGAGTCCGGTACGAGCAGTACTTC
.,TRBJ2-2,TRBD2,TRBV28,CASITNGGSLVKRGNTGELFF,TGTGCCAGCATCACAAACGGGGGATCGTTAGTCAAGCGGGGGAACACCGGGGAGCTGTTTTTT
.,TRBJ2-2,TRBD1,TRBV28,CASSPWTGGRLNTGELFF,TGTGCCAGCAGTCCGTGGACAGGGGGCAGGTTAAACACCGGGGAGCTGTTTTTT
.,TRBJ1-2,TRBD1,TRBV29-1,CSVLRQGVRVF,TGCAGCGTCTTACGACAGGGCGTTAGGGTCTTC
.,TRBJ2-3,TRBD2,TRBV7-3,CASSFEGRDTDTQYF,TGTGCCAGCAGCTTTGAGGGGAGGGACACAGATACGCAGTATTTT
.,TRBJ2-5,.,TRBV27,CASARTQGKETQYF,TGTGCCAGCGCCCGAACCCAGGGAAAAGAGACCCAGTACTTC
.,TRBJ2-2,.,TRBV9,CASSGGTVANTGELFF,TGTGCCAGCAGCGGGGGGACTGTCGCGAACACCGGGGAGCTGTTTTTT
.,TRBJ2-3,TRBD1,TRBV7-9,CASRYRGQAYSTDTQYF,TGTGCCAGCAGGTACCGGGGACAGGCCTATAGCACAGATACGCAGTATTTT
.,TRBJ2-5,.,TRBV29-1,CSVLRSGGETQYF,TGCAGCGTTTTGCGGTCGGGCGGGGAGACCCAGTACTTC
.,TRBJ2-6,.,TRBV7-2,CASSLDSNSGANVLTF,TGTGCCAGCAGCTTAGACTCTAACTCTGGGGCCAACGTCCTGACTTTC
.,TRBJ2-5,TRBD1,TRBV9,CASSHSRDRVKAVETQYF,TGTGCCAGCAGCCATAGCCGAGACAGGGTAAAAGCGGTGGAGACCCAGTACTTC
.,TRBJ2-1,.,TRBV7-9,CASSPEGGSYNEQFF,TGTGCCAGCAGCCCCGAGGGAGGTTCCTACAATGAGCAGTTCTTC
.,TRBJ2-1,TRBD1,TRBV5-1,CASSSTGGYLRNEQFF,TGCGCCAGCAGCTCGACAGGGGGCTATCTTAGGAATGAGCAGTTCTTC
.,TRBJ2-7,.,TRBV5-1,CASSLVDRAYEQYF,TGCGCCAGCAGCTTGGTGGACCGAGCCTACGAGCAGTACTTC
.,TRBJ1-5,.,TRBV28,CASSSTGGENQPQHF,TGTGCCAGCAGCTCAACGGGGGGGGAGAATCAGCCCCAGCATTTT
.,TRBJ2-5,TRBD1,TRBV7-9,CASSDGTGAEGETQYF,TGTGCCAGCAGCGATGGGACAGGGGCGGAGGGAGAGACCCAGTACTTC
.,TRBJ2-7,TRBD2,TRBV5-1,CASSLTGLASYEQYF,TGCGCCAGCAGCCTAACGGGACTAGCTTCCTACGAGCAGTACTTC
once,TRBJ2-3,TRBD2,TRBV5-6,CASSLHLRDYQPSTDTQYF,TGTGCCAGCAGCTTGCACCTCCGGGACTACCAACCAAGCACAGATACGCAGTATTTT
.,TRBJ2-2,.,TRBV2,CASGGPAYTGELFF,TGTGCCAGCGGCGGCCCTGCTTACACCGGGGAGCTGTTTTTT
.,TRBJ2-5,.,TRBV19,CASSSWTTQETQYF,TGTGCCAGTAGTTCATGGACTACTCAAGAGACCCAGTACTTC
.,TRBJ1-4,.,TRBV6-6,CASQGSTNEKLFF,TGTGCCAGTCAGGGTTCAACTAATGAAAAACTGTTTTTT
.,TRBJ2-3,TRBD2,TRBV28,CASSPGGASDTQYF,TGTGCCAGCAGTCCGGGGGGGGCGTCAGATACGCAGTATTTT
.,TRBJ1-2,.,TRBV2,CASRWRTESYGYTF,TGTGCCAGCCGATGGAGGACAGAAAGCTATGGCTACACCTTC
.,TRBJ1-2,TRBD1,TRBV30,CAWSSGQGEGYTF,TGTGCCTGGAGTTCGGGACAGGGAGAGGGCTACACCTTC
.,TRBJ2-7,TRBD2,TRBV5-1,CASSPGLAGGQQYF,TGCGCCAGCAGCCCGGGACTAGCGGGAGGGCAGCAGTACTTC
.,TRBJ1-2,.,TRBV6-6,CASSPTGYGYTF,TGTGCCAGCAGCCCCACGGGCTATGGCTACACCTTC
.,TRBJ2-3,TRBD2,TRBV7-6,CASSTGLAASTDTQYF,TGTGCCAGCAGCACCGGACTAGCGGCTAGCACAGATACGCAGTATTTT
.,TRBJ2-7,.,TRBV19,CASSIEPRGYEQYF,TGTGCCAGTAGTATAGAACCCAGGGGCTACGAGCAGTACTTC